The clone carrying this T cell receptor beta chain occurred many times. No antigen is known for it. This specimen belongs to a study of CD8 T cells in ankylosing spondylitis. One entry per CDR3 protein results from TCRdb running MiXCR on the 5' RACE reads. The table lists 200,000 to 300,000 distinct CDR3 sequences, over 9.5% of them singletons, with less than 3% in the top ten. Germline values: CDR1 DFQATT, CDR2 SNEGSKA (reference sequence). Trimming cost V 3 bases and J 6 bases, with 12 bases left between them. This CDR3 spans 13 amino acids. Study-wide points: A TCR beta motif made of 7 to 9 highly homologous variants seemed typical of ankylosing spondylitis blood. Matched ankylosing spondylitis synovial fluid reportedly contained a significantly enriched population of disease-linked clones.

Sequenced: blood, either unsorted or a sorted T cell fraction (not recorded which). The sequence derives from a male donor with ankylosing spondylitis or in good health (not recorded which). V gene TRBV20-1 combines with J gene TRBJ1-5; D possibly corresponds to TRBD1 (5 bases). The CDR3 sequence: CSASPGLGQPQHF. The DNA of the CDR3 is TGCAGTGCTAGTCCAGGGTTGGGTCAGCCCCAGCATTTT.